Listed below are T cell receptor beta chains from one sample, sequenced in a study of T cell changes during pregnancy in multiple sclerosis. Using immunoSEQ multiplex PCR, the repertoire was profiled, and TCRdb retains in-frame clones only, with some absent. The table lists about 40,000 clones, roughly nine tenths of them singletons. The sample was CD4+ T cells from peripheral blood mononuclear cells, taken before pregnancy. Receptors were obtained from a female donor with multiple sclerosis, enrolled in a pregnancy study. Both conserved end residues are part of each CDR3. A D gene is named only where the DNA matches it firmly. Some rows mark clone size as missing; the rest say once, few, many or name a class of expanded clone.

abundance	v_gene	d_gene	j_gene	CDR3aa	CDR3nt
NA	TRBV19	TRBD1	TRBJ1-5	CASSTNPTGGNQPQHF	TGTGCCAGTAGTACCAACCCGACAGGGGGCAATCAGCCCCAGCATTTT
NA	TRBV7-2	NA	TRBJ2-1	CASSLESRGGGFF	TGTGCCAGCAGCTTAGAGTCTAGGGGAGGTGGGTTCTTC
NA	TRBV28	TRBD1	TRBJ1-5	CASRPTGGGNQPQHF	TGTGCCAGCAGACCTACAGGGGGCGGCAATCAGCCCCAGCATTTT
once	TRBV27	TRBD1	TRBJ2-7	CASSYGTGFDEQYF	TGTGCCAGCAGCTACGGGACAGGGTTCGACGAGCAGTACTTC
NA	TRBV2	NA	TRBJ2-5	CASRVGGPQETQYF	TGTGCCAGCAGGGTTGGGGGCCCCCAAGAGACCCAGTACTTC
NA	TRBV5-6	TRBD2	TRBJ2-1	CASSLATSGRADNEQFF	TGTGCCAGCAGCTTGGCGACTAGCGGGAGGGCCGACAATGAGCAGTTCTTC
NA	TRBV6-1	TRBD2	TRBJ2-1	CASSVHSGVSYNEQFF	TGTGCCAGCAGTGTTCATAGCGGGGTCTCCTACAATGAGCAGTTCTTC
NA	TRBV5-8	TRBD1	TRBJ2-1	CASSGRDRGDEQFF	TGTGCCAGCAGCGGCAGGGACAGGGGTGATGAGCAGTTCTTC
NA	TRBV6-6	NA	TRBJ2-7	CASSYRGYEQYF	TGTGCCAGCAGTTACAGGGGTTACGAGCAGTACTTC
NA	TRBV19	TRBD1	TRBJ1-1	CASSLSLDRANTEAFF	TGTGCCAGTAGTCTCAGTTTGGACAGGGCGAACACTGAAGCTTTCTTT
NA	TRBV28	NA	TRBJ2-1	CASSFLAMSSYNEQFF	TGTGCCAGCAGTTTCTTAGCGATGAGCTCCTACAATGAGCAGTTCTTC
NA	TRBV6-1	NA	TRBJ2-3	CASHPQGRSDTQYF	TGTGCCAGTCATCCTCAGGGCAGATCAGATACGCAGTATTTT
NA	TRBV7-6	NA	TRBJ2-7	CASSPAIAGYEQYF	TGTGCCAGCAGCCCGGCCATCGCCGGGTACGAGCAGTACTTC
NA	TRBV7-9	TRBD1	TRBJ1-2	CASSLETGIGYGYTF	TGTGCCAGCAGCTTAGAGACAGGGATTGGCTATGGCTACACCTTC
NA	TRBV9	NA	TRBJ1-3	CASSEGPGNTIYF	TGTGCCAGCAGCGAGGGGCCTGGAAACACCATATATTTT
NA	TRBV7-9	NA	TRBJ2-5	CASSLWGRGETQYF	TGTGCCAGCAGCTTATGGGGAAGAGGGGAGACCCAGTACTTC
NA	TRBV29-1	NA	TRBJ1-1	CSVATTAPAEAFF	TGCAGCGTTGCTACGACAGCGCCAGCTGAAGCTTTCTTT
NA	TRBV11-2	NA	TRBJ1-1	CASSLDSHNTVVREAFF	TGTGCCAGCAGCTTAGACTCCCACAATACAGTGGTCCGTGAAGCTTTCTTT
NA	TRBV7-8	NA	TRBJ1-1	CASTRGGGTEAFF	TGTGCCAGCACGCGCGGGGGGGGCACTGAAGCTTTCTTT
NA	TRBV5-4	NA	TRBJ2-3	CASTGGLGTDTQYF	TGTGCCAGCACCGGTGGACTGGGCACAGATACGCAGTATTTT
NA	TRBV9	NA	TRBJ2-2	CASAGSHTGELFF	TGTGCCAGCGCGGGGTCTCACACCGGGGAGCTGTTTTTT
NA	TRBV6-5	NA	TRBJ2-3	CATRGRPGTDTQYF	TGTGCCACCCGAGGGCGACCGGGCACAGATACGCAGTATTTT
NA	TRBV27	TRBD1	TRBJ2-1	CASSLSGQRISSYNEQFF	TGTGCCAGCAGTTTATCGGGACAGCGAATAAGCTCCTACAATGAGCAGTTCTTC
NA	TRBV6-5	TRBD1	TRBJ2-2	CASSYLQGAPGELFF	TGTGCCAGCAGTTACCTACAGGGGGCACCCGGGGAGCTGTTTTTT
once	TRBV2	TRBD2	TRBJ2-5	CASSGDASGDPQETQYF	TGTGCCAGCAGTGGGGATGCTAGCGGGGACCCTCAAGAGACCCAGTACTTC
NA	TRBV27	TRBD1	TRBJ1-2	CASSRTGVSINYGYTF	TGTGCCAGCAGTCGGACAGGGGTCTCCATTAACTATGGCTACACCTTC
NA	TRBV7-9	TRBD2	TRBJ2-1	CASSRLAGTYNEQFF	TGTGCCAGCAGCCGACTAGCGGGAACCTACAATGAGCAGTTCTTC
few	TRBV10-3	NA	TRBJ1-1	CAIKARGDTEAFF	TGTGCCATCAAAGCTAGAGGAGACACTGAAGCTTTCTTT
NA	TRBV5-1	TRBD1	TRBJ2-6	CASSRDRGGSGANVLTF	TGCGCCAGCAGCAGGGACAGGGGGGGATCGGGGGCCAACGTCCTGACTTTC
NA	TRBV5-4	TRBD2	TRBJ2-2	CASTPGLHGELFF	TGTGCCAGCACACCGGGACTACACGGGGAGCTGTTTTTT
NA	TRBV18	NA	TRBJ1-3	CASSPQRSSGNTIYF	TGTGCCAGCTCACCACAGCGGAGCTCTGGAAACACCATATATTTT
NA	TRBV7-3	TRBD1	TRBJ2-5	CASSRGQGHQETQYF	TGTGCCAGCAGCCGGGGACAGGGGCACCAAGAGACCCAGTACTTC
once	TRBV28	NA	TRBJ1-2	CASSFVRGGQGANYGYTF	TGTGCCAGCAGTTTCGTGCGGGGAGGGCAGGGAGCTAACTATGGCTACACCTTC
NA	TRBV28	TRBD1	TRBJ1-4	CASNPSGQGNEKLFF	TGTGCCAGCAATCCCTCGGGACAGGGGAATGAAAAACTGTTTTTT
NA	TRBV9	NA	TRBJ1-4	CASSDQGTHNEKLFF	TGTGCCAGCAGCGACCAGGGAACCCATAATGAAAAACTGTTTTTT
NA	TRBV5-4	NA	TRBJ2-5	CASSLGPAAQETQYF	TGTGCCAGCAGCTTGGGACCGGCGGCCCAAGAGACCCAGTACTTC
NA	TRBV9	TRBD2	TRBJ2-3	CASSVGRAGGDTQYF	TGTGCCAGCAGCGTAGGGCGTGCGGGGGGGGATACGCAGTATTTT
NA	TRBV11-3	NA	TRBJ2-1	CASSLSQMGGAEQFF	TGTGCCAGCAGCTTATCCCAAATGGGAGGTGCTGAGCAGTTCTTC
NA	TRBV27	TRBD2	TRBJ2-5	CASSLTGTSGYRETQYF	TGTGCCAGCAGCCTGACCGGGACTAGCGGGTACCGGGAGACCCAGTACTTC
NA	TRBV5-6	NA	TRBJ1-6	CASSLMGGSPLHF	TGTGCCAGCAGCTTAATGGGAGGTTCACCCCTCCACTTT
NA	TRBV7-3	NA	TRBJ2-1	CASSRAGGNEQFF	TGTGCCAGCAGCCGGGCCGGAGGCAATGAGCAGTTCTTC
NA	TRBV27	TRBD1	TRBJ2-1	CASSPYSGTGANEQFF	TGTGCCAGCAGTCCCTACTCCGGGACAGGGGCCAATGAGCAGTTCTTC
NA	TRBV5-4	TRBD2	TRBJ2-3	CASSLGGRGTDTQYF	TGTGCCAGCAGCTTAGGCGGGAGAGGGACAGATACGCAGTATTTT
NA	TRBV11-2	NA	TRBJ1-1	CASSWPTGGVNTEAFF	TGTGCCAGCAGCTGGCCAACGGGGGGGGTGAACACTGAAGCTTTCTTT
NA	TRBV5-1	NA	TRBJ2-6	CASSLGRGGGSSGANVLTF	TGCGCCAGCAGCTTGGGGCGTGGGGGGGGCAGCTCTGGGGCCAACGTCCTGACTTTC
NA	TRBV13	TRBD2	TRBJ2-3	CASSSHAGARGDTQYF	TGTGCCAGCAGCTCCCACGCGGGAGCTCGTGGAGATACGCAGTATTTT
NA	TRBV10-3	TRBD2	TRBJ2-7	CAISGGGLSYEQYF	TGTGCCATCAGTGGCGGGGGGCTCTCCTACGAGCAGTACTTC
once	TRBV7-2	NA	TRBJ1-2	CASSLIQGGYTF	TGTGCCAGCAGCTTAATCCAGGGTGGCTACACCTTC
few	TRBV6-4	TRBD2	TRBJ2-1	CASSPPGLAGLNEQFF	TGTGCCAGCAGCCCACCGGGACTAGCGGGTCTTAATGAGCAGTTCTTC
NA	TRBV29-1	NA	TRBJ1-2	CSVTTGRSYGYTF	TGCAGCGTTACAACAGGGAGATCCTATGGCTACACCTTC
NA	TRBV5-1	TRBD2	TRBJ2-7	CASSRGLATFREQYF	TGCGCCAGCAGCCGGGGACTAGCGACTTTCCGCGAGCAGTACTTC
once	TRBV5-4	NA	TRBJ1-2	CASSLNTGYYTF	TGTGCCAGCAGCTTGAATACAGGGTACTACACCTTC
NA	TRBV2	TRBD1	TRBJ2-2	CASSAGTGFGGELFF	TGTGCCAGCAGCGCGGGGACAGGATTTGGCGGGGAGCTGTTTTTT